This TCR beta chain originates from a study of CD8 T cells in ankylosing spondylitis. Study outcomes and limitations: Reportedly, significant enrichment of disease-linked clones occurred in matched ankylosing spondylitis synovial fluid. Ankylosing spondylitis blood appeared to carry a characteristic TCR beta motif of eight or nine highly homologous variants. Before this, some motif variants had been reported in reactive arthritis synovial fluid and blood. In peripheral blood, disease-linked CD8+ clones occurred at relatively low frequencies.

The table lists this clonotype with many counts. The antigen remains undetermined. For TCR beta, libraries came from quantitative 5'-RACE with molecular barcodes. Using its own MiXCR run on the 5' RACE reads, TCRdb lists one record per CDR3 protein. The table shows around 490,000 distinct CDR3 sequences, with under 5.5% occurring only once. The CDR3 is 12 residues long. Trimming took 7 bases from V and 2 from J, leaving 9 bases between them. The germline gives CDR1 WSHSY, CDR2 SAAADI. The specimen was blood, either unsorted or a sorted T cell fraction (not recorded which). The chain uses TRBV10-2 and TRBJ2-7; no firm D call. This TCR derives from a male donor with ankylosing spondylitis. The CDR3 nucleotides are TGCGCCAGCACTGGGCGCACCTACGAGCAGTACTTC. Its protein product is CASTGRTYEQYF.